Listed below are T cell receptor beta chains from one sample, sequenced in a study of control samples from healthy donors and cancer patients. Clones were read by immunoSEQ multiplex PCR, and TCRdb kept only the in-frame ones, dropping some. The top ten hold 13% of the sample, which has about 250,000 clones, approximately 80% seen once. Sequences were obtained from PBMCs. The receptors come from a woman in her sixties or seventies with lung cancer. The conserved cysteine and the conserved F or W are not part of the CDR3 here.

TRBJ1-4 | TRBV18 | ASSQGQGINPSNEKLF
TRBJ1-3 | TRBV10-3 | AIQPHLGRGEVGNTIY
TRBJ2-5 | TRBV28 | ASRVAGRGETQY
TRBJ2-1 | TRBV6-2/TRBV6-3 | ASSYSETSGRDKNNEQF
TRBJ1-2 | TRBV28 | ASSGGTYGYT
TRBJ1-1 | TRBV19 | ASTLEGSAAF
TRBJ1-6 | TRBV4-1 | ASSQDRTLNSPLH
TRBJ2-6 | TRBV19 | ASSHRAGANVLT
TRBJ2-2 | TRBV3-1/TRBV3-2 | ASRQPTGELF
TRBJ1-1 | TRBV7-9 | ATRSRGTEAF
TRBJ2-1 | TRBV5-1 | ASSPERGLAGSEQF
TRBJ1-1 | TRBV9 | ASSLTGDDTEAF
TRBJ1-2 | TRBV3-1/TRBV3-2 | ASSQERVGYT
TRBJ2-7 | TRBV5-1 | ASSWTGERNEQY
TRBJ2-1 | TRBV7-2 | ASSSGQYSYNEQF
TRBJ1-5 | TRBV19 | ASSDTRDRGHQPQH
TRBJ1-1 | TRBV19 | ASRRDSEAF
TRBJ1-1 | TRBV7-9 | ASSGTSGNTEAF
TRBJ2-1 | TRBV5-4 | ASSRGLAGSYNEQF
TRBJ1-2 | TRBV19 | ASRDTLRMDRGYT
TRBJ2-5 | TRBV25-1 | ASSEYRGGPETQY
TRBJ1-2 | TRBV5-1 | ASSLALGVGYGYT
TRBJ2-7 | TRBV2 | ASSSLAGAYEQY
- | TRBV10-1 | ASSESAGGDEQF
TRBJ1-1 | TRBV13 | ASSSRGTGGVGVTEAF
TRBJ1-5 | TRBV19 | ASSIGGPGQRFNQPQH
TRBJ2-3 | TRBV11-1 | ASSLGTSGGDTQY
TRBJ2-2 | TRBV28 | ASSPMAGVDTGELF
TRBJ1-1 | TRBV5-1 | ASSGGTGGPGYTEAF
TRBJ2-7 | TRBV2 | ASSRQIYEQY
TRBJ1-1 | TRBV5-8 | ASSFLDRENEAF
TRBJ2-2 | TRBV5-1 | ASRFLAGGFNTGELF
TRBJ2-2 | TRBV5-6 | ASSWEVTGELF
TRBJ1-1 | TRBV19 | ASSIDRGSQNTEAF
TRBJ2-7 | TRBV27 | ASSLGPSYEQY
TRBJ1-6 | TRBV10-3 | AISDQRISRNSPLH